This TCR beta chain was identified in a study of blood T cell repertoires in COVID-19. Libraries were prepared by immunoSEQ multiplex PCR; TCRdb keeps only in-frame clonotypes and omits some of them. The data hold 200,000 to 250,000 clones, with around 85% observed a single time. V was pared by 3 bases and J by 8 bases, with 23 bases between. CDR1 and CDR2 from the germline V gene are MGHDK and SYGVNS. The CDR3 has 17 residues. The clonotype originates from a woman aged 30 to 39 who had recovered from COVID-19. The chain employs TRBV25-1 and TRBJ2-1; possibly TRBD1 for D (6 bases). Sequenced: peripheral blood. The CDR3 protein is CASSDSWIGQTDDEQFF. The CDR3 DNA is TGTGCCAGCAGTGATTCTTGGATAGGACAGACGGACGATGAGCAGTTCTTC.